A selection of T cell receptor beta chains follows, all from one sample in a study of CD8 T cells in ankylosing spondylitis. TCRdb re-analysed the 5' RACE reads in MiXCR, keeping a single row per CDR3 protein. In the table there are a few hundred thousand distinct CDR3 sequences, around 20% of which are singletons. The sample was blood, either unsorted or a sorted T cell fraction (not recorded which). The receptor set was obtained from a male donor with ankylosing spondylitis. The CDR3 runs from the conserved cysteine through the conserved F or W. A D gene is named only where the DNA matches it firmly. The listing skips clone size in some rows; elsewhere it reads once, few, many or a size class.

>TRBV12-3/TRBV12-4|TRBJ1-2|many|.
CASSFGGGDNYGYTF
TGTGCCAGCAGTTTTGGGGGTGGCGATAACTATGGCTACACCTTC
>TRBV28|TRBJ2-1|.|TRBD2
CASREGLSSYNEQFF
TGTGCCAGCCGGGAGGGCCTTAGCTCCTACAATGAGCAGTTCTTC
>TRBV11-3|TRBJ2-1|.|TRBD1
CASSLDTGTAYNEQFF
TGTGCCAGCAGCTTGGACACCGGGACAGCATACAATGAGCAGTTCTTC
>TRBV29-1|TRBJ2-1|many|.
CTAGPEGNEQFF
TGTACGGCAGGGCCGGAGGGCAATGAGCAGTTCTTC
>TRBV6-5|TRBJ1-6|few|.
CASSYGPPTDSPLHF
TGTGCCAGCAGTTACGGACCCCCGACGGATTCACCCCTCCACTTT
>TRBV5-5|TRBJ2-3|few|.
CASSYMTRYTDTQYF
TGTGCCAGCAGCTACATGACTCGCTACACAGATACGCAGTATTTT
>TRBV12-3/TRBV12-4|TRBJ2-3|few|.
CASSRGDLTDTQYF
TGTGCCAGCTCCAGGGGGGACCTCACAGATACGCAGTATTTT
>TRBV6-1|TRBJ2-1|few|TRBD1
CASSETGTGIYISNEQFF
TGTGCCAGCAGTGAAACAGGGACAGGGATTTATATCTCTAATGAGCAGTTCTTC
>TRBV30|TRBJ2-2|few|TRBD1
CAWTGGANTGELFF
TGTGCCTGGACAGGGGGCGCGAACACCGGGGAGCTGTTTTTT
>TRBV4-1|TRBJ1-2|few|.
CASSEAGTTYGYTF
TGCGCCAGCAGCGAGGCCGGGACAACTTATGGCTACACCTTC
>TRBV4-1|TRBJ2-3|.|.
CASSPLRGGSTDTQYF
TGCGCCAGCAGCCCCCTTAGAGGGGGTAGCACAGATACGCAGTATTTT
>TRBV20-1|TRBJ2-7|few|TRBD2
CSARGLADNRNEQYF
TGCAGTGCCCGGGGACTAGCGGACAACAGAAACGAGCAGTACTTC
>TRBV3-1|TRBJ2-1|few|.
CASSPRGSSYNEQFF
TGTGCCAGCAGCCCGAGGGGGAGCTCCTACAATGAGCAGTTCTTC
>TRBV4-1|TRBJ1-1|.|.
CASSQDTNTEAFF
TGCGCCAGCAGCCAAGACACCAACACTGAAGCTTTCTTT
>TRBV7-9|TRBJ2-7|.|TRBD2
CASSAALAGVEQYF
TGTGCCAGCAGCGCCGCCTTAGCGGGAGTTGAGCAGTACTTC
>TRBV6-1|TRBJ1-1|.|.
CASSPPPGIPGNTEAFF
TGTGCCAGCAGCCCGCCACCAGGAATCCCTGGGAACACTGAAGCTTTCTTT
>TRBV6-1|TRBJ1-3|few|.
CASSPLRPGGNTIYF
TGTGCCAGCAGCCCCCTCCGACCGGGGGGAAACACCATATATTTT
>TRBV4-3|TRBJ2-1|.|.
CASSQTGPGYEQFF
TGCGCCAGCAGCCAAACCGGTCCGGGGTATGAGCAGTTCTTC
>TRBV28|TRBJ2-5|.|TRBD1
CASSPQDRGRETQYF
TGTGCCAGCAGTCCCCAGGACAGGGGGAGGGAGACCCAGTACTTC
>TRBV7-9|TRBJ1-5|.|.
CASSGPAEWAQHF
TGTGCCAGCAGCGGCCCGGCCGAGTGGGCCCAGCATTTT
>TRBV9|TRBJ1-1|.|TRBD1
CASSVGQGHNTEAFF
TGTGCCAGCAGCGTAGGACAGGGCCACAACACTGAAGCTTTCTTT
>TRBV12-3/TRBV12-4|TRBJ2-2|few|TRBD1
CASSGTGGNTGELFF
TGTGCCAGCAGTGGGACAGGGGGGAACACCGGGGAGCTGTTTTTT
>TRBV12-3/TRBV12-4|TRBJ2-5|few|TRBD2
CASSLGGLALGAQYF
TGTGCCAGCAGTTTAGGGGGACTAGCCCTCGGGGCCCAGTACTTC
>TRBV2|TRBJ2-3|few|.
CARTVSTDTQYF
TGTGCCAGGACAGTAAGCACAGATACGCAGTATTTT
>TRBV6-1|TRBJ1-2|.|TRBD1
CASSGDRVGGYTF
TGTGCCAGCAGCGGTGACAGGGTCGGCGGCTACACCTTC
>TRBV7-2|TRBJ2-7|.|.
CATHPWGSYEQYF
TGTGCCACCCACCCTTGGGGCTCCTACGAGCAGTACTTC